This T cell receptor (beta chain) appears in the sequencing data of a study of T cells after yellow fever vaccination. TCRdb reanalysed the 5' RACE reads using MiXCR and keeps one entry per CDR3 protein. The profile shows about 550,000 distinct CDR3 sequences, roughly 19% of them singletons. The table lists this clonotype with a few counts. Germline V gene data show CDR1 as SQVTM and CDR2 as ANQGSEA. V shed 1 base, J shed 6 bases, and the junction held 6 bases outside the gene matches. The CDR3 is 14 residues long. This sequence originates from a man aged 25-45 years who received the YFV17D yellow fever vaccine. V is TRBV29-1 and J is TRBJ2-1; TRBD2 matches at 7 bases. The material sequenced was PBMCs, taken 15 days after the yellow fever booster vaccination. The CDR3 DNA sequence: TGCAGCGTTGAAGGGCTAGCGGTCAGCAATGAGCAGTTCTTC. Translated, it gives CSVEGLAVSNEQFF.